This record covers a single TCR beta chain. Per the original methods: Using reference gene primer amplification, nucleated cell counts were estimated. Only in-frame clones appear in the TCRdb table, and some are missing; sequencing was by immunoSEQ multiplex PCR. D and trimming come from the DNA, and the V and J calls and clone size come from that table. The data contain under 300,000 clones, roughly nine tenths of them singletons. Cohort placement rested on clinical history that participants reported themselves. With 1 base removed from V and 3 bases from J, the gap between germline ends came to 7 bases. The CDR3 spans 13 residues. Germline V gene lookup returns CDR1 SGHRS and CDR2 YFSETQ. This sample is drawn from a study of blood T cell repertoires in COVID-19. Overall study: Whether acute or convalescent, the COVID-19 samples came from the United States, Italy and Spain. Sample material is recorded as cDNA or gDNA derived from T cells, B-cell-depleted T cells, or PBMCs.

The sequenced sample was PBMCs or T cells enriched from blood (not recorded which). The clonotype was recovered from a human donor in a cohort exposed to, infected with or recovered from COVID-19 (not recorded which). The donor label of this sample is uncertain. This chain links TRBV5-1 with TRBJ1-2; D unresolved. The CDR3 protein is CASSLMQDYGYTF. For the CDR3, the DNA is TGCGCCAGCAGCTTGATGCAGGACTATGGCTACACCTTC.